The 22 T cell receptor beta chains in this list originate from one sample, sequenced in a study of blood T cell repertoires in COVID-19. Generated by immunoSEQ multiplex PCR, the TCRdb table keeps only in-frame clones and is missing some. Of about 250,000 clones listed, approximately 85% were seen once; the top ten hold about 0.74%. The sequencing input was peripheral blood. The source of these receptors is a woman aged 30 to 39 with acute or convalescent COVID-19.

This clone has just a few counts. V usage is TRBV5-6 and J usage is TRBJ2-2; D not certain. V was clipped by 0 bases and J by 2 bases, with 14 bases between them. This CDR3 has 17 residues. The germline V gene has CDR1 SGHDT and CDR2 YYEEEE. The CDR3 nucleotides read TGTGCCAGCAGCTTGGTTTGGTCGTACTTTAACACCGGGGAGCTGTTTTTT. Its translation: CASSLVWSYFNTGELFF. Filled out from reference TRBV5-6 and TRBJ2-2, the complete variable domain reads DAGVTQSPTHLIKTRGQQVTLRCSPKSGHDTVSWYQQALGQGPQFIFQYYEEEERQRGNFPDRFSGHQFPNYSSELNVNALLLGDSALYLCASSLVWSYFNTGELFFGEGSRLTVL.

This clone occurred once. DNA of the CDR3: TGCGCCAGCAGCTTGGGAGCTGCGACCCAGTACTTC. The encoded protein is CASSLGAATQYF. V is TRBV5-1 and J is TRBJ2-5; the D is unclear. This CDR3 contains 12 residues. V lost 0 bases to trimming and J lost 7 bases, with 7 bases between them. Germline V gene sequence: CDR1 SGHRS, CDR2 YFSETQ.

The CDR3 DNA follows: TGCGCCAGCAGTCTCGAAGGGGATTCACCCCTCCACTTT. This gives the protein CASSLEGDSPLHF. The chain couples TRBV10-2 to TRBJ1-6; D perhaps matches TRBD1 (5 bases). The CDR3 extends over 13 amino acids. Germline V gene data show CDR1 as WSHSY and CDR2 as SAAADI. Trimming took off 5 bases at V and 8 bases at J, with 10 bases between the two ends.

The V gene is TRBV7-9, the J gene TRBJ2-3; TRBD1 aligns across 8 bases. The length of the CDR3 is 17 residues. Germline V gene sequence: CDR1 SEHNR, CDR2 FQNEAQ (reference sequence). V was pared by 5 bases and J by 1 base, with 11 bases of the junction left unmatched. The CDR3, as DNA: TGTGCCAGCAGCCCCCCCCTGACAGGGGATGGCACAGATACGCAGTATTTT. This encodes CASSPPLTGDGTDTQYF.

The gene calls are TRBV12-3 or TRBV12-4 and TRBJ1-2; tentative D call: TRBD1 (5 bases). Deletions cut 6 bases from V and 1 base from J, with 6 bases between. CDR3 length equals 12 residues. The CDR3 DNA sequence: TGTGCCAGCAGACAGGATAACTATGGCTACACCTTC. Its translation is CASRQDNYGYTF.

This clone was seen a handful of times. The chain uses TRBV5-1 and TRBJ1-1; D uncertain. The CDR3 has 15 amino acids. The V end was cut by 2 bases, the J end by 8 bases, with 19 bases between. Germline V gene sequence: CDR1 SGHRS, CDR2 YFSETQ. For the CDR3, the DNA is TGCGCCAGCAGCTTTTCAGGATCTGATTTAACCGAAGCTTTCTTT. Translating gives CASSFSGSDLTEAFF.

The chain recombines TRBV6-6 with TRBJ2-5; D not resolved. The germline CDR1 and CDR2 sequences are MNHNY and SVGAGI (reference sequence). The germline V and J ends were trimmed by 5 bases and 1 base, with 5 bases remaining between them. The CDR3 consists of 12 residues. The CDR3 loop is CASSGTQETQYF. The CDR3 nucleotides are TGTGCCAGCAGTGGCACCCAAGAGACCCAGTACTTC.

This clone was detected only a few times. This chain connects TRBV13 to TRBJ1-3, with 8 bases fitting TRBD1. Germline V gene data show CDR1 as PRHDT and CDR2 as FYEKMQ (reference sequence). This CDR3 has 16 residues. V lost 5 bases to trimming and J lost 2 bases; unmatched junction nucleotides: 8. CDR3 sequence reads: CASSPRPTGAGNTIYF. The CDR3 DNA reads TGTGCCAGCAGCCCCCGGCCGACAGGGGCTGGAAACACCATATATTTT. The whole variable domain, remainder taken from reference TRBV13 and TRBJ1-3, is AAGVIQSPRHLIKEKRETATLKCYPIPRHDTVYWYQQGPGQDPQFLISFYEKMQSDKGSIPDRFSAQQFSDYHSELNMSSLELGDSALYFCASSPRPTGAGNTIYFGEGSWLTVV.

The rearrangement links TRBV4-3 to TRBJ1-5, with D hard to call. V was cut by 0 bases and J by 2 bases, with 8 bases left in between. Germline V lookup: CDR1 LGHNA, CDR2 YSLEER. The CDR3 length is 15 residues. The chain's CDR3 is CASSQDKHGNQPQHF. The CDR3 DNA is TGCGCCAGCAGCCAAGATAAACACGGCAATCAGCCCCAGCATTTT.

The CDR3 loop reads CASSLPGGNQFF. The DNA of the CDR3 is TGTGCCAGCAGTTTGCCCGGCGGGAATCAGTTCTTC. The rearrangement links TRBV28 to TRBJ2-1; tentatively, D is TRBD2 (6 bases). The V gene's germline CDR1 is MDHEN and CDR2 SYDVKM. This CDR3 spans 12 amino acids. Trimming shortened V by 3 bases and J by 13 bases, and 13 bases separated the two germline ends.

V gene TRBV5-1 combines with J gene TRBJ1-1; no clear D gene. Per the germline V gene, CDR1 is SGHRS and CDR2 is YFSETQ. V was shortened by 2 bases and J by 1 base, with 9 bases between the two germline ends. The CDR3 consists of 14 residues. Here the CDR3 reads CASSFSSGNTEAFF. As DNA, the CDR3 is TGCGCCAGCAGCTTCAGTTCGGGGAACACTGAAGCTTTCTTT.

The chain is built from TRBV5-6 and TRBJ1-1, with a tentative D call TRBD1 (6 bases). The V end was cut by 2 bases, the J end by 11 bases, with 10 bases between. This CDR3 is built from 11 residues. Per the germline V gene, CDR1 is SGHDT and CDR2 is YYEEEE. The chain's CDR3 is CASSFGGPAFF. The CDR3 DNA sequence: TGTGCCAGCAGCTTCGGGGGGCCGGCTTTCTTT.

The rearrangement links TRBV9 to TRBJ1-2; 10 bases fit TRBD1. The CDR3 covers 15 residues. V gave up 4 bases and J gave up 4 bases; unmatched junction bases: 7. Germline values: CDR1 SGDLS, CDR2 YYNGEE. The CDR3 bases are TGTGCCAGCAGCCCCCGGGACAGGGGCGCCTATGGCTACACCTTC. Its translation: CASSPRDRGAYGYTF.

This chain uses TRBV6-6 with TRBJ1-1; TRBD1 matches 7 bases. The CDR3 contains 13 residues. Germline trimming cut 2 bases from V and 11 bases from J; bases unmatched to any gene: 8. Per the germline V gene, CDR1 is MNHNY and CDR2 is SVGAGI (reference sequence). The CDR3 DNA reads as TGTGCCAGCAGTTACGGACAGGAGGTGCGGGCTTTCTTT. Amino acids: CASSYGQEVRAFF.

The genes are TRBV5-1 and TRBJ1-3, with D possibly matching TRBD1 (5 bases). The germline CDR1 and CDR2 sequences are SGHRS and YFSETQ. The CDR3 runs 15 residues. Trimming took 4 bases from V and 0 from J, leaving 11 bases between them. The CDR3 is CASSGGLRSGNTIYF. For the CDR3, the DNA is TGCGCCAGCAGCGGGGGACTCCGCTCTGGAAACACCATATATTTT.

The chain combines TRBV27 with TRBJ2-1; TRBD2 matches 10 bases. Germline V gene sequence: CDR1 MNHEY, CDR2 SMNVEV (reference sequence). CDR3 length equals 15 residues. The J segment lost 4 bases and the V segment lost 3 bases, leaving 3 bases of the junction unmatched. CDR3 loop: CASSLLLAGYNEQFF. CDR3 in DNA: TGTGCCAGCAGTTTGTTACTAGCGGGGTACAATGAGCAGTTCTTC.

The chain links TRBV9 to TRBJ1-1; a weak D match, TRBD1 (6 bases). Trimming cost V 4 bases and J 8 bases, with 12 bases left between them. CDR1 is SGDLS and CDR2 is YYNGEE in the germline V gene. The length of the CDR3 is 12 residues. The CDR3 bases are TGTGCCAGCAGCCCTCCAGGGGTCGAAGCTTTCTTT. Amino acids: CASSPPGVEAFF.

This chain links TRBV6-5 with TRBJ1-4; TRBD1 might be the D (5 bases). The germline V and J ends were trimmed by 5 bases and 0 bases, with 10 bases remaining between them. CDR3 length: 15 residues. The germline gives CDR1 MNHEY, CDR2 SVGAGI. This chain's CDR3 is CASSRQIATNEKLFF. DNA for the CDR3: TGTGCCAGCAGTAGACAGATTGCAACTAATGAAAAACTGTTTTTT.

Only one count was recorded for this clone. The chain carries TRBV5-1 and TRBJ1-1; D might be TRBD1 (6 bases). The CDR3 sequence is 14 residues long. Trimming left V 0 bases short and J 2 bases short, with 8 bases between. Germline CDR1 is SGHRS and CDR2 is YFSETQ. The CDR3 DNA reads as TGCGCCAGCAGCTTGGACAGGGAAAACACTGAAGCTTTCTTT. This translates into CASSLDRENTEAFF.

The chain combines TRBV7-9 with TRBJ1-2; TRBD1 might be the D (5 bases). The ends were cut back, 8 bases at V and 6 bases at J, with 16 bases in the middle. The CDR3 runs to 13 residues. The germline CDR1 and CDR2 sequences are SEHNR and FQNEAQ (reference sequence). The CDR3 is CASGFQGYDGYTF. The CDR3 nucleotides are TGTGCCAGCGGATTCCAGGGTTACGATGGCTACACCTTC.

This clone was found once. This chain connects TRBV12-3 or TRBV12-4 to TRBJ2-7, with D tentatively TRBD1 (5 bases). The CDR3 spans 12 residues. V dropped 2 bases and J dropped 4 bases, with 6 bases sitting between them. The CDR3 DNA is TGTGCCAGCAGTTTACGGACATACGAGCAGTACTTC. Translation gives CASSLRTYEQYF.

In its sample, this clone was seen once. The CDR3 region has the DNA TGTGCCAGCAGCCAAGAGAGGGCCTCCTATGGCTACACCTTC. Protein: CASSQERASYGYTF. The V gene is TRBV3-1 (or the pseudogene TRBV3-2), the J gene TRBJ1-2, with no clear D. CDR1 and CDR2 from the germline V gene are LGHDT and YNNKEL (reference sequence). This CDR3 spans 14 amino acids. Trimming stripped 0 bases from V and 4 bases from J, with 9 bases between.